The rows below give T cell receptor beta chains drawn from one sample of a study of CD8 T cells in ankylosing spondylitis. TCRdb ran MiXCR on the 5' RACE reads and lists one entry per CDR3 protein. The sample lists fewer than 500,000 distinct CDR3 sequences; more than 20% were seen once. The sequencing input was blood, either unsorted or a sorted T cell fraction (not recorded which). These TCRs come from a male donor with ankylosing spondylitis. CDR3s include the opening cysteine and the closing phenylalanine or tryptophan. D genes are given only for firm matches.

j_gene: TRBJ2-7
v_gene: TRBV7-8
d_gene: TRBD2
CDR3aa: CATRREGPYEQYF

j_gene: TRBJ2-7
v_gene: TRBV11-3
d_gene: .
CDR3aa: CASSPQGLTEQYF

j_gene: TRBJ2-4
v_gene: TRBV19
d_gene: .
CDR3aa: CASSMVGGFDNIQYF

j_gene: TRBJ2-6
v_gene: TRBV9
d_gene: TRBD2
CDR3aa: CASSVRPGEGYTGANVLTF

j_gene: TRBJ2-7
v_gene: TRBV5-1
d_gene: .
CDR3aa: CASSFDYEQYF

j_gene: TRBJ2-7
v_gene: TRBV25-1
d_gene: TRBD1
CDR3aa: CASSESTGALYEQYF

j_gene: TRBJ2-1
v_gene: TRBV11-2
d_gene: TRBD1
CDR3aa: CASRSSRGPEQFF

j_gene: TRBJ1-1
v_gene: TRBV9
d_gene: .
CDR3aa: CASSQSSGGTEAFF

j_gene: TRBJ2-2
v_gene: TRBV19
d_gene: .
CDR3aa: CASTSRATGELFF

j_gene: TRBJ2-1
v_gene: TRBV5-5
d_gene: TRBD2
CDR3aa: CASSPGLAGAYEQFF

j_gene: TRBJ2-3
v_gene: TRBV10-3
d_gene: TRBD1
CDR3aa: CAISGSGQGSTDTQYF

j_gene: TRBJ2-7
v_gene: TRBV28
d_gene: .
CDR3aa: CASRRDSLYEQYF

j_gene: TRBJ1-1
v_gene: TRBV29-1
d_gene: .
CDR3aa: CSVDPQGLSAFF

j_gene: TRBJ2-2
v_gene: TRBV18
d_gene: .
CDR3aa: CASSPRENTGELFF

j_gene: TRBJ1-1
v_gene: TRBV5-1
d_gene: .
CDR3aa: CASSPQAGSTEAFF